The T cell receptor (beta chain) described here comes from a study of shared clonotypes between healthy human individuals. Study details: CD4 naive cells filled three plates per donor, CD4 memory three, CD8 naive two and CD8 memory one. Broader study findings: Clonotypes shared by all four donors outscored non-shared clonotypes in generation probability. Among the subsets, naive ones generally showed larger estimated richness than memory ones.

Notes on this clone: Its antigen remains unknown.

Per the original methods: Sequence data from immunoSEQ were junction-only and lacked quality scores; consequently, filtering differed. The protocol was immunoSEQ multiplex PCR, while the TCRdb copy is restricted to in-frame clones and leaves out a portion. V and J calls and clone size are those listed in that table; D and trimming were worked out from the DNA. The repertoire has 2,500,000 or so clones, 85% to 95% of them found once; the top ten carry roughly 0.13%. The source material was naive CD4+ T cells sorted from blood. Subset in this sample: CD45RA+ positively selected. This TCR came from a young man in good health.

The chain's CDR3 is CASGLDRARNEQFF. The DNA of the CDR3 is TGTGCCAGTGGGCTTGACAGGGCACGCAATGAGCAGTTCTTC. The V call is TRBV6-1, the J call TRBJ2-1; 7 positions match TRBD1. CDR3 size: 14 residues. Germline CDR1 reads MNHNS; CDR2 reads SASEGT. V lost 9 bases to trimming and J lost 6 bases; unmatched junction nucleotides: 11.